The 15 T cell receptor beta chains in this list originate from one sample, sequenced in a study of CD8 T cells in Susac syndrome. Random hexamers primed reverse transcription of 0.5 to 1 ug RNA. TCRdb passed the immunoSEQ multiplex PCR reads through MiXCR, listing each CDR3 protein once. The sample records about 240,000 distinct CDR3 sequences, about 96% being singletons. The specimen was CD4+ T cells from PBMCs. The source of these receptors is a human donor with Susac syndrome.

This rearrangement joins TRBV5-4 to TRBJ2-5; D unresolved. Trimming removed 4 bases from V and 8 bases from J, with 15 bases in between. Germline CDR1 reads SGHNT; CDR2 reads YYREEE (reference sequence). The CDR3 has 13 residues. CDR3 DNA sequence: TGTGCCAGCAGCACCGACCCCGCAGTTACCCAGTACTTC. Protein sequence: CASSTDPAVTQYF.

The J gene is TRBJ2-5, the V gene TRBV30; TRBD2 agrees at 8 bases. V gave up 4 bases and J gave up 5 bases; unmatched junction bases: 6. This CDR3 comprises 13 residues. CDR1 and CDR2 (germline): GTSNPN, SVGIG (reference sequence). The CDR3 sequence is CAWKVSGSETQYF. CDR3 nucleotides: TGTGCCTGGAAGGTCAGCGGGAGTGAGACCCAGTACTTC.

J is TRBJ2-3 and V is TRBV7-3; TRBD1 matches at 7 bases. V shed 0 bases and J 3 bases; nucleotides not matched to a gene: 9. The CDR3 has 17 residues. CDR1 is SGHTA, CDR2 FQGTGA, per germline. CDR3 region: CASSLTPSGQPTDTQYF. The CDR3 nucleotides read TGTGCCAGCAGCTTAACGCCGTCGGGACAGCCTACAGATACGCAGTATTTT.

This clonotype came up once. The V call is TRBV18, the J call TRBJ2-3, with 7 bases aligning to TRBD1. The germline gives CDR1 KGHSH, CDR2 LQKENI. There are 14 residues in the CDR3. Germline trimming cut 4 bases from V and 1 base from J; bases unmatched to any gene: 2. The CDR3 protein is CASSQGTGTDTQYF. CDR3 nucleotide sequence: TGTGCCAGCTCACAAGGGACAGGCACAGATACGCAGTATTTT. The entire variable domain, with the rest obtained from reference TRBV18 and TRBJ2-3, is as follows: NAGVMQNPRHLVRRRGQEARLRCSPMKGHSHVYWYRQLPEEGLKFMVYLQKENIIDESGMPKERFSAEFPKEGPSILRIQQVVRGDSAAYFCASSQGTGTDTQYFGPGTRLTVL.

The rearrangement uses TRBV11-2 and TRBJ2-6; D tentatively reads TRBD1 or TRBD2 (6 bases each). The germline V gene has CDR1 SGHAT and CDR2 FQNNGV. The V and J ends lost 4 bases and 0 bases respectively, with 10 bases between them. The CDR3 has 16 amino acids. The CDR3, as DNA: TGTGCCAGCAGCTCTAGGGGGGTCTCTGGGGCCAACGTCCTGACTTTC. Protein: CASSSRGVSGANVLTF. The full variable domain, in which reference TRBV11-2 and TRBJ2-6 provide the parts outside the CDR3, is EAGVAQSPRYKIIEKRQSVAFWCNPISGHATLYWYQQILGQGPKLLIQFQNNGVVDDSQLPKDRFSAERLKGVDSTLKIQPAKLEDSAVYLCASSSRGVSGANVLTFGAGSRLTVL.

This sequence joins TRBV7-3 and TRBJ2-1; TRBD2 aligns across 8 bases. CDR3 size: 15 residues. Germline assignment: CDR1 SGHTA and CDR2 FQGTGA. V gave up 1 base and J gave up 8 bases; unmatched junction bases: 7. Written as DNA, the CDR3 is TGTGCCAGCAGCTTAATAGGTAGCGGGATGGATGAGCAGTTCTTC. Protein sequence: CASSLIGSGMDEQFF.

The rearrangement links TRBV6-1 to TRBJ1-1; unclear D gene. The V and J ends lost 5 bases and 5 bases respectively, with 21 bases between them. CDR3 length: 16 residues. Germline CDR1 MNHNS, CDR2 SASEGT. CDR3 residues: CASSRSAGAGRTEAFF. CDR3 sequence (DNA): TGTGCCAGCAGTCGGTCCGCGGGAGCAGGAAGGACTGAAGCTTTCTTT.

This clonotype is a singleton in its sample. The genes are TRBV28 and TRBJ1-2, with D possibly matching TRBD1 (5 bases). The CDR3 spans 15 residues. The ends were cut back, 3 bases at V and 3 bases at J, with 14 bases in the middle. Looked up from germline, CDR1 is MDHEN and CDR2 is SYDVKM. CDR3 coding DNA: TGTGCCAGCAGTTTTGTGGGAAGGGACTACTATGGCTACACCTTC. Its translation is CASSFVGRDYYGYTF.

The rearrangement uses TRBV30 and TRBJ1-2, with a possible D match to TRBD1 (6 bases). The CDR3 contains 12 residues. Deletions cut 2 bases from V and 4 bases from J, with 8 bases between. Germline CDR1 is GTSNPN and CDR2 is SVGIG (reference sequence). The CDR3 region is CAWSWGLYGYTF. CDR3 bases: TGTGCCTGGAGTTGGGGGCTCTATGGCTACACCTTC.

The J gene is TRBJ2-5, the V gene TRBV20-1; no firm D call. There are 14 residues in the CDR3. CDR1 DFQATT and CDR2 SNEGSKA come from the germline V gene (reference sequence). V gave up 3 bases and J gave up 5 bases, with 16 bases separating them. The CDR3 sequence: CSASAHPKPETQYF. In DNA, the CDR3 is TGCAGTGCTAGCGCGCACCCGAAACCCGAGACCCAGTACTTC.

CDR3 DNA sequence: TGCAGCGTTGTGGACCCCCTTACCCAAGAGACCCAGTACTTC. As protein: CSVVDPLTQETQYF. This sequence joins TRBV29-1 and TRBJ2-5, with unresolved D. Trimming left V 4 bases short and J 1 base short, with 13 bases between. The length of the CDR3 is 14 residues. CDR1 and CDR2 from the germline V gene are SQVTM and ANQGSEA.

The V gene is TRBV4-1, the J gene TRBJ1-1; 7 positions agree with TRBD1. From germline, CDR1 is MGHRA and CDR2 YSYEKL. With V trimmed by 0 bases and J by 11 bases, 9 bases remained unmatched. CDR3 length equals 14 residues. CDR3 sequence reads: CASSQEGTVYGAFF. DNA for the CDR3: TGCGCCAGCAGCCAAGAGGGGACAGTGTATGGTGCTTTCTTT.

The genes are TRBV12-3 or TRBV12-4 and TRBJ1-3; TRBD1 is a possible D gene (6 bases). The CDR3 loop spans 17 amino acids. The germline V and J ends were trimmed by 6 bases and 0 bases, with 18 bases remaining between them. The chain's CDR3 is CASSLTGQVLSGNTIYF. CDR3 coding DNA: TGTGCCAGCAGCTTGACGGGACAAGTCCTCTCTGGAAACACCATATATTTT.

The gene calls are TRBV18 and TRBJ2-3; 8 bases match TRBD1. Germline V gene lookup returns CDR1 KGHSH and CDR2 LQKENI. Trimming removed 4 bases from V and 2 bases from J; junction bases left unmatched: 5. The CDR3 totals 15 residues. The chain's CDR3 is CASSRDRLSTDTQYF. DNA of the CDR3: TGTGCCAGCTCACGGGACAGGTTATCCACAGATACGCAGTATTTT.

This sequence joins TRBV20-1 and TRBJ1-4; D is undetermined. CDR1 and CDR2 (germline): DFQATT, SNEGSKA (reference sequence). This CDR3 has 12 residues. The DNA of the CDR3 is TGCAGGGGAGGAACCCTTAATGAAAAACTGTTTTTT. This translates into CRGGTLNEKLFF.